The clone carrying this T cell receptor (beta chain) was counted a single time. Its target is not known. These data belong to a study of blood T cells in healthy people across ages. On the study more broadly: Template switching caught about one barcoded beta molecule for each two T cells.

A J-beta primer mix and a sample-barcoded 5' primer were used in a second PCR of about 6 to 12 cycles. TCRdb independently ran MiXCR on the 5' RACE reads; one entry per CDR3 protein. In the table there are around 1,500,000 distinct CDR3 sequences, 42% of which are singletons. The ends were cut back, 4 bases at V and 11 bases at J, with 19 bases in the middle. Germline values: CDR1 KGHDR, CDR2 SFDVKD. The CDR3 runs 14 residues. Study-level results: Both naive CD4+ cell counts and diversity were greater in long-lived donors than in aged donors. Unsorted PBMC input precluded a conclusive naive versus antigen-experienced comparison. When one million T cells were used, diversity estimates were thought to be underestimates.

The TCR was taken from a woman aged 18-35 years in good health. Sequencing was done on a sample of blood. V is TRBV24-1 and J is TRBJ2-5, with a tentative D call TRBD1 (6 bases). CDR3 in amino acids: CATSEKQGSHEQYF. As DNA, the CDR3 is TGTGCCACCAGTGAGAAACAGGGTAGCCATGAGCAGTACTTC.